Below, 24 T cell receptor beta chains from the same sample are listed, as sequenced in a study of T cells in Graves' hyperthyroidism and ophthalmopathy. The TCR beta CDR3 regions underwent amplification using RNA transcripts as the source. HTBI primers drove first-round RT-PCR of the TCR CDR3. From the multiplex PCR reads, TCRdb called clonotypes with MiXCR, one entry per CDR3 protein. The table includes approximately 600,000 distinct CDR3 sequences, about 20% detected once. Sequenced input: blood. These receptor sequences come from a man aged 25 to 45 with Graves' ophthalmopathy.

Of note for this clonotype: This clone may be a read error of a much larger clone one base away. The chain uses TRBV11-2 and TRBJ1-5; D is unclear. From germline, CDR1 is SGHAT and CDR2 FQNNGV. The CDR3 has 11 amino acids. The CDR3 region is CVSSPGRPQHF. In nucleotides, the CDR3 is TGTGTCAGCAGCCCCGGGAGGCCCCAGCATTTT. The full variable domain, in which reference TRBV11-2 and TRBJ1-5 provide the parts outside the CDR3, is EAGVAQSPRYKIIEKRQSVAFWCNPISGHATLYWYQQILGQGPKLLIQFQNNGVVDDSQLPKDRFSAERLKGVDSTLKIQPAKLEDSAVYLCVSSPGRPQHFGDGTRLSIL.

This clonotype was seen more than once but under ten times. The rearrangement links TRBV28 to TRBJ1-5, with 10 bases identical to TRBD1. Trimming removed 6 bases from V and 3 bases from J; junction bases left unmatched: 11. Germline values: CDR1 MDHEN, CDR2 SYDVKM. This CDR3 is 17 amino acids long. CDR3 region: CASRNEKGQGHNQPQHF. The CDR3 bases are TGTGCCAGCAGAAACGAAAAGGGACAGGGGCACAATCAGCCCCAGCATTTT.

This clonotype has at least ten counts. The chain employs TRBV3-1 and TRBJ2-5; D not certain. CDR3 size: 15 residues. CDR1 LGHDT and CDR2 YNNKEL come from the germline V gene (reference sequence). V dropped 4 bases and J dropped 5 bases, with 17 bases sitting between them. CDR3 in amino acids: CASSPRAGSRETQYF. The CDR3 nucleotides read TGTGCCAGCAGCCCAAGGGCAGGCTCCAGGGAGACCCAGTACTTC.

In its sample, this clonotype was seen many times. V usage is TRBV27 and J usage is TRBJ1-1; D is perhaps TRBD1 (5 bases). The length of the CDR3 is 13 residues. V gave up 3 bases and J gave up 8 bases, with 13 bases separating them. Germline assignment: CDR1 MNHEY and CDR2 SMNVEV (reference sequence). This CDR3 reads CASSLPGGPEAFF. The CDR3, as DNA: TGTGCCAGCAGTTTGCCCGGGGGACCCGAAGCTTTCTTT.

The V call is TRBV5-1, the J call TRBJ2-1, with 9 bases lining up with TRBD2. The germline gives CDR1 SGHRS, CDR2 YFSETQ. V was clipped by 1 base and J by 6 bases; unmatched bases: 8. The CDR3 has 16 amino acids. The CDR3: CASSLLGAGGPNEQFF. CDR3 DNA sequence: TGCGCCAGCAGCTTGTTGGGAGCGGGAGGTCCCAATGAGCAGTTCTTC.

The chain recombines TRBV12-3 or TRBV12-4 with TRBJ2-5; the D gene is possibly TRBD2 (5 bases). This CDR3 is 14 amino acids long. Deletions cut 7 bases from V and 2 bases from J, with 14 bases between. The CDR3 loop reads CASTMDSLQETQYF. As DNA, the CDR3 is TGTGCCAGCACGATGGACTCCCTTCAAGAGACCCAGTACTTC.

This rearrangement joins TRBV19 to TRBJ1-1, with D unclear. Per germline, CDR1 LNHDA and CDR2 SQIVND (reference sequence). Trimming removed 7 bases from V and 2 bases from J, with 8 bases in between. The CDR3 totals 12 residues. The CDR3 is CASMRTNTEAFF. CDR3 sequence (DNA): TGTGCCAGTATGAGGACCAACACTGAAGCTTTCTTT.

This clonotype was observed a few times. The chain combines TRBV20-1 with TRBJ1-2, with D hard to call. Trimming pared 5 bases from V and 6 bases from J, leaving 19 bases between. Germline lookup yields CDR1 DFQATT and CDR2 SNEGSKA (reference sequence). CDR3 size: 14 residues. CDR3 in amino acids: CSAPPMTWSDGYTF. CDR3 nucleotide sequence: TGCAGTGCTCCTCCTATGACCTGGTCGGATGGCTACACCTTC.

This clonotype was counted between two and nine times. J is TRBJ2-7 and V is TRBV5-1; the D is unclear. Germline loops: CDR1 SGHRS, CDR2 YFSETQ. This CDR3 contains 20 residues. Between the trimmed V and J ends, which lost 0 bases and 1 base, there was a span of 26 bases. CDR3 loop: CASSLAHETGWSTSSYEQYF. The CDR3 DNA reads TGCGCCAGCAGCTTGGCACATGAGACGGGCTGGAGCACTTCATCCTACGAGCAGTACTTC.

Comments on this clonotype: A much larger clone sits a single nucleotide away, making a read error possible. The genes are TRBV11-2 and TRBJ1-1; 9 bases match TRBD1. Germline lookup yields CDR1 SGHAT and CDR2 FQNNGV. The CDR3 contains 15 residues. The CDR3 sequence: CASSSRTGAGAEALF. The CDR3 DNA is TGTGCCAGCAGCTCCCGGACAGGGGCGGGAGCTGAAGCTCTCTTT.

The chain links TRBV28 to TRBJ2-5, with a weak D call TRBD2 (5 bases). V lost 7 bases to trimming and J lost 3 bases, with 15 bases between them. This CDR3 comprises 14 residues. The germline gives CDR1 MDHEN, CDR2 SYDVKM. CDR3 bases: TGTGCCAGCAATTCCCCCGGGCGGGAAGAGACCCAGTACTTC. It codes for CASNSPGREETQYF.

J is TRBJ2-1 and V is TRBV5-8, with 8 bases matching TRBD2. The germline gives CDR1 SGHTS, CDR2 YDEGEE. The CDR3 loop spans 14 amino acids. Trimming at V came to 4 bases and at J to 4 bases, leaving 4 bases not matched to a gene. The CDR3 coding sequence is TGTGCCAGCAGCAACAGCGGGGGATACAATGAGCAGTTCTTC. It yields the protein CASSNSGGYNEQFF.

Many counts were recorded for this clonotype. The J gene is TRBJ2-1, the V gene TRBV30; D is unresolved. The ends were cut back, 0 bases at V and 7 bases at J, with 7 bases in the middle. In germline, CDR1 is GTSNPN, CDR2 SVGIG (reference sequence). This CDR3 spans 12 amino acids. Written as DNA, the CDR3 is TGTGCCTGGAGTGTTATGACTAATGAGCAGTTCTTC. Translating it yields CAWSVMTNEQFF.

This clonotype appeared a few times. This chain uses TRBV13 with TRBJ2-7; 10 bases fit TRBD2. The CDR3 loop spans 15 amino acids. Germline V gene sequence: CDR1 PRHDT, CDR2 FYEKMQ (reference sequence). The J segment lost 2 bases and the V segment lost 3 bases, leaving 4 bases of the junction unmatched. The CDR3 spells CASSFLAGVTYEQYF. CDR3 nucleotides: TGTGCCAGCAGCTTTCTAGCGGGAGTAACCTACGAGCAGTACTTC.

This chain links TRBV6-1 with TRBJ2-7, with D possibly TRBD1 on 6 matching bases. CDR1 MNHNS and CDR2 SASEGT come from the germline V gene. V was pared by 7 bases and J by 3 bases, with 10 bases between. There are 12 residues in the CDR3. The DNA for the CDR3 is TGTGCCAGCACCGGGACAAACTACGAGCAGTACTTC. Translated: CASTGTNYEQYF.

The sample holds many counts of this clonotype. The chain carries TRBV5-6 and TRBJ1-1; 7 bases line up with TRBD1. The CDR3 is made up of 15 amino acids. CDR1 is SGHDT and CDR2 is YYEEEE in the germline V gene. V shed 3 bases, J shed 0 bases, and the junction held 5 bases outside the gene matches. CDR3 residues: CASSSEGQLNTEAFF. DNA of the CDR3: TGTGCCAGCAGCTCGGAGGGACAGCTGAACACTGAAGCTTTCTTT.

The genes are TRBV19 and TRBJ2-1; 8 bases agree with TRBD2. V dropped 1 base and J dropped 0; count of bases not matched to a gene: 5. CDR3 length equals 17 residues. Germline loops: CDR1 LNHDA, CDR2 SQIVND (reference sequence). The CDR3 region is CASSIAAGGISYNEQFF. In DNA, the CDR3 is TGTGCCAGTAGTATAGCTGCGGGAGGTATCTCCTACAATGAGCAGTTCTTC.

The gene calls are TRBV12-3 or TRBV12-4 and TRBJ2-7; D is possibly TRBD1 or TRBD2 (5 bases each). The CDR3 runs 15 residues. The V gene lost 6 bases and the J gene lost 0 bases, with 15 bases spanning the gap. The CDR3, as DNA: TGTGCCAGCAGGAGGGGCCGAAACAGCTCCTACGAGCAGTACTTC. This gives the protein CASRRGRNSSYEQYF.

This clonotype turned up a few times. The DNA of the CDR3 is TGTGCCAGCAGTTTAAGCATCTTTAGCAATCAGCCCCAGCATTTT. Protein product: CASSLSIFSNQPQHF. The chain has TRBV27 and TRBJ1-5; D ambiguous. The CDR3 is 15 residues long. Per germline, CDR1 MNHEY and CDR2 SMNVEV (reference sequence). V lost 2 bases and J 0 bases, leaving 8 bases between the germline ends.

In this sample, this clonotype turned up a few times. This CDR3 is CSARVIAGGHAEQFF. The CDR3 region has the DNA TGCAGTGCTAGAGTTATAGCGGGAGGGCACGCTGAGCAGTTCTTC. V and J are TRBV20-1 and TRBJ2-1; 11 bases align to TRBD2. The CDR3 contains 15 residues. The V and J ends lost 1 base and 9 bases, in that order; junction bases with no gene match: 8. Germline V lookup: CDR1 DFQATT, CDR2 SNEGSKA (reference sequence).

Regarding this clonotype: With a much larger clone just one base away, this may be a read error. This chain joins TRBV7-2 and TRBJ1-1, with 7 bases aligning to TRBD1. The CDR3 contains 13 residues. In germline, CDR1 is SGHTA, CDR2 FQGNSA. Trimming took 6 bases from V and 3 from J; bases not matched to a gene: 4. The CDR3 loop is CASRLQGYTEAFF. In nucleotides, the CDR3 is TGTGCCAGCAGGCTACAGGGGTACACTGAAGCTTTCTTT.

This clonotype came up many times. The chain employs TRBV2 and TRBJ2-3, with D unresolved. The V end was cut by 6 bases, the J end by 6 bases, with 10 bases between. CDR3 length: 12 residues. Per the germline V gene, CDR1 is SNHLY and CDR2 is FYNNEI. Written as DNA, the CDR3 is TGTGCCAGCAGGGTGACTTGGGATACGCAGTATTTT. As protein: CASRVTWDTQYF.

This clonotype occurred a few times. The CDR3 nucleotides read TGTGCCAGCAGTTTCGGAGGACTAGCGGGAGATAATGAGCAGTTCTTC. Amino acid sequence: CASSFGGLAGDNEQFF. The genes are TRBV28 and TRBJ2-1; the match to TRBD2 covers 13 bases. The CDR3 runs to 16 residues. Unmatched junction bases numbered 6, after V lost 3 bases and J lost 7 bases. Germline CDR1 reads MDHEN; CDR2 reads SYDVKM. The variable domain in full, completed from reference TRBV28 and TRBJ2-1, reads DVKVTQSSRYLVKRTGEKVFLECVQDMDHENMFWYRQDPGLGLRLIYFSYDVKMKEKGDIPEGYSVSREKKERFSLILESASTNQTSMYLCASSFGGLAGDNEQFFGPGTRLTVL.

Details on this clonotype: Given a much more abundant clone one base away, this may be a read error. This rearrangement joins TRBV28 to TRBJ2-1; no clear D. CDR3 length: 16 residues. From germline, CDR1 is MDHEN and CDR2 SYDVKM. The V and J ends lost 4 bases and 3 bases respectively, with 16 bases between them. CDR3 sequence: CASSSDYSTHYNEQFF. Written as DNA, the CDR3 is TGTGCCAGCAGTTCCGATTACAGCACCCACTACAATGAGCAGTTCTTC.